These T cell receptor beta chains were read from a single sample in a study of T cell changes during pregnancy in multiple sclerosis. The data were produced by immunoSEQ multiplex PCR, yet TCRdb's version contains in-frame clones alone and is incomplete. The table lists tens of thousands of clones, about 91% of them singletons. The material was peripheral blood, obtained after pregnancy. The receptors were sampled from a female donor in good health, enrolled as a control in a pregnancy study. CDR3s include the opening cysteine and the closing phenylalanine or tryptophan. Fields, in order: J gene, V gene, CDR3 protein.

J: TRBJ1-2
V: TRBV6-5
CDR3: CASSTTGGLGGYTF

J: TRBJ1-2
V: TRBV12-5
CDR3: CASGLSLEGGSYTF

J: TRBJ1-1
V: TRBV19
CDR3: CASRGTGGFVNTEAFF

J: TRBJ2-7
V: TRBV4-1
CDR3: CASSQDGTSYREQYF

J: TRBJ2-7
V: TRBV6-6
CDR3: CASSPGTRGEQYF

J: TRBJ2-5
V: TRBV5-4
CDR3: CASSPGGLVETQYF

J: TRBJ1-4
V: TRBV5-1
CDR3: CASSRGQNRGPVEKLFF

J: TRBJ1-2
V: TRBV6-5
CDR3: CASGWTGIGYTF

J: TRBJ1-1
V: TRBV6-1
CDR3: CASKAGGWNTEAFF

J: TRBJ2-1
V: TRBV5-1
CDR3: CASSRRTSGRDNEQFF

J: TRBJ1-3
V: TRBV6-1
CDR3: CASSEVGRASWGNTIYF

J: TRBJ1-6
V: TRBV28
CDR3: CASIPGSYNSPLHF

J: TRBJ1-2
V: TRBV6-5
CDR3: CASYRGGYTF

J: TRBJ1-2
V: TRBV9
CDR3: CASSARASGGYGHTF

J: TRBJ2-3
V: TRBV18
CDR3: CASSPPLAGHRTDTQYF

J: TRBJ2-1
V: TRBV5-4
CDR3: CASSLGQGAHNEQFF

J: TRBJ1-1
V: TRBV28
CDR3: CASIEDRVNTEAFF

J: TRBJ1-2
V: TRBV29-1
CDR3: CSGGRTGWNYGYTF

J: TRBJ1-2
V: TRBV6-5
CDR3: CASGTGARSYGYTF

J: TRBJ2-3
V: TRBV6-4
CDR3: CASSEVASGGDADTQYF

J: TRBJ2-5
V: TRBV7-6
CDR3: CASSPIEETQYF

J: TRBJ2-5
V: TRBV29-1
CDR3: CSVEDPRWGYRDREETQYF

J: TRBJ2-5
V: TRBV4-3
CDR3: CASSQDSFERETQYF

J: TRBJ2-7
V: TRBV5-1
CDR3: CASSLAQDSILFEQYF

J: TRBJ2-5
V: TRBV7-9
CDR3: CASSPSAGRETQYF

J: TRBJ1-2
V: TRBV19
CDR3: CASTEPSRGHYGYTF

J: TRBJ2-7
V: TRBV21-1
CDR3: CASSKRSGVKWPPYEQYF

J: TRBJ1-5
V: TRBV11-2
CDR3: CASSLVNQPQHF

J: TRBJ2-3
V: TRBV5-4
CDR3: CASSLTTITSTDTQYF

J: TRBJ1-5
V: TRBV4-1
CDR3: CASSQEGETAESNQPQHF

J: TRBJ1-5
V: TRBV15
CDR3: CATSPLGQGKDQPQHF

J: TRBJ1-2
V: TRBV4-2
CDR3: CASSQGQGIENGYTF

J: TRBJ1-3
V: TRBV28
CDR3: CASSVKGNTIYF

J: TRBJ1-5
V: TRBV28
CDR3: CAGGQVNQPQHF

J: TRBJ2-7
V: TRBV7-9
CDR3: CASTQVPSKTYEQYF

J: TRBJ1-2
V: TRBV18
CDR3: CASSPSTGNTFSYGYTF

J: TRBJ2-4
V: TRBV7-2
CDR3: CASSLGLLAKNIQYF

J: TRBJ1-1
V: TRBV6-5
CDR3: CASSYLKAGGTEAFF

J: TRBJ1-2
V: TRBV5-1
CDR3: CASSRRGGQGDYGYTF

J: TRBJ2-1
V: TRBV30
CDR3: CAWSRDRGTSGRAYNEQFF

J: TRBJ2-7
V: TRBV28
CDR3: CASSSPDGTVLDEQYF

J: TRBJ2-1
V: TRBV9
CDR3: CASSVDRIKYNEQFF

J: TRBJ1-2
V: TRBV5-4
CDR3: CASSSGQEYGYTF

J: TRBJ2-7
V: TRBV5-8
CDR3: CASSPVLYEQYF

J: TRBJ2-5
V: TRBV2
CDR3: CAKGRQGGETQYF

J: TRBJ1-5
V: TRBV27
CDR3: CASSSAGVTQPQHF

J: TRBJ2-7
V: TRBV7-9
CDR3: CASSLATGSSYEQYF